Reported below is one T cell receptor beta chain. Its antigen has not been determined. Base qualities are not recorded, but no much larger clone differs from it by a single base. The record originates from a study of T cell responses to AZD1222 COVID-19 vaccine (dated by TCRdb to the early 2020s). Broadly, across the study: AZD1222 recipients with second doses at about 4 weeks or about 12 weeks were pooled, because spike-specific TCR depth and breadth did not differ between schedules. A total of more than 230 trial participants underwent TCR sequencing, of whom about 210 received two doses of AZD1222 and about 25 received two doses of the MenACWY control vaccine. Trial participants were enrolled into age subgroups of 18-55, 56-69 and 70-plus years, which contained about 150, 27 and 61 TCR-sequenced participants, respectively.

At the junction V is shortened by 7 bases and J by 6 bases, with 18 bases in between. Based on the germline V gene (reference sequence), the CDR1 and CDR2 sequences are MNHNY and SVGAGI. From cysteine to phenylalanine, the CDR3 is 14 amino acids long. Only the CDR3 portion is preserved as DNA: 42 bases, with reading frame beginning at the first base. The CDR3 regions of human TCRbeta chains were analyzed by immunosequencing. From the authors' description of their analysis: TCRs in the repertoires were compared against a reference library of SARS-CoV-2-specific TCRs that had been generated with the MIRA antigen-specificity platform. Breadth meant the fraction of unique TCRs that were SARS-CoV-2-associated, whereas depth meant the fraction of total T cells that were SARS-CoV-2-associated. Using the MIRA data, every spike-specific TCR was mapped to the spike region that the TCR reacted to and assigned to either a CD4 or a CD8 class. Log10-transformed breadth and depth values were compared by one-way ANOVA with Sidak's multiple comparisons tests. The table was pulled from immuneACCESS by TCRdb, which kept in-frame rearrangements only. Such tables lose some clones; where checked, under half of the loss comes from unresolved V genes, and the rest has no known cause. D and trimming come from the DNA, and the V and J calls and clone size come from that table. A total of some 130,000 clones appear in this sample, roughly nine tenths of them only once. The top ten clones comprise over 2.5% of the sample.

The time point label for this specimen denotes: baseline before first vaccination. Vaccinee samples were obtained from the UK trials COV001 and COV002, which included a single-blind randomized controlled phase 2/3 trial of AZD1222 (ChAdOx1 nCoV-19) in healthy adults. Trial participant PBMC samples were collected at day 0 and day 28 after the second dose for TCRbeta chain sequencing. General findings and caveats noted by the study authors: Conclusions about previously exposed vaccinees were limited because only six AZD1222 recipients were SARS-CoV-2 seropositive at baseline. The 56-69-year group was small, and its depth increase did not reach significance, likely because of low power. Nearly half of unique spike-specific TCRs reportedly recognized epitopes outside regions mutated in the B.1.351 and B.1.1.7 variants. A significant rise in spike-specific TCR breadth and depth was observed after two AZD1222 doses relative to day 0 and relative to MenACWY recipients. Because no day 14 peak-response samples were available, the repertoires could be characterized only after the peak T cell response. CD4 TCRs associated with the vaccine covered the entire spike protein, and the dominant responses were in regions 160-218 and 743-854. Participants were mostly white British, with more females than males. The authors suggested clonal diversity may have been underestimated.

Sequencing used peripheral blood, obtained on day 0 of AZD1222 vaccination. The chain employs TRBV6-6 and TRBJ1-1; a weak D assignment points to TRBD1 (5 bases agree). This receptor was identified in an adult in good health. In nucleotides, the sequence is TGTGCCAGCACCCGGAGAGGGGAAGGGGCTGAAGCTTTCTTT. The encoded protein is CASTRRGEGAEAFF.